The source of this TCR beta chain is a study of T cells in Graves' hyperthyroidism and ophthalmopathy. This clonotype was picked up a small number of times. Amplified TCR beta CDR3 regions came from RNA transcripts. HTBI primers were the set used in a first-round RT-PCR of the TCR CDR3. TCRdb reprocessed the multiplex PCR reads via MiXCR and lists one record per CDR3 protein. Here the sample spans 300,000 to 400,000 distinct CDR3 sequences, about 14% being singletons. This CDR3 is built from 13 residues. CDR1 SQVTM and CDR2 ANQGSEA come from the germline V gene. J lost 8 bases, V lost 6 bases, and 5 bases had no gene match.

The clonotype originates from an older woman with Graves' hyperthyroidism. J is TRBJ2-1 and V is TRBV29-1; 12 bases are a match to TRBD2. The specimen sequenced was blood. The CDR3 spells CSVWTSGNYEQFF. In DNA, the CDR3 is TGCAGCGTGTGGACTAGCGGGAATTATGAGCAGTTCTTC.